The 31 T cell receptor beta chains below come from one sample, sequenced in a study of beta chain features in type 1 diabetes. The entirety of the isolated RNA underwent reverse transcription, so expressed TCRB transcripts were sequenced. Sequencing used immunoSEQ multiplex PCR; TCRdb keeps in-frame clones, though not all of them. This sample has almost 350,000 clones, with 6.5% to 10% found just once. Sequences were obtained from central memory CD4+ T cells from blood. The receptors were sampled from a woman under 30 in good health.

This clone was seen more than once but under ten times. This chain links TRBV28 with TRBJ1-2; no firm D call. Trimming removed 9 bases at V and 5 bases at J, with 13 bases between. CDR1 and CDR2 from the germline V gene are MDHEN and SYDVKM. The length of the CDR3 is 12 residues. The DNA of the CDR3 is TGTGCCAGTATCGGGCTAGGGTATGGCTACACCTTC. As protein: CASIGLGYGYTF.

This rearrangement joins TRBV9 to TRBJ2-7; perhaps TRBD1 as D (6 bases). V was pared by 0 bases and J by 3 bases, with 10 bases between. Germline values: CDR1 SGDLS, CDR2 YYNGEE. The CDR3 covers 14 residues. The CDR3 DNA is TGTGCCAGCAGCGTAGGGGACACCATCTACGAGCAGTACTTC. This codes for CASSVGDTIYEQYF.

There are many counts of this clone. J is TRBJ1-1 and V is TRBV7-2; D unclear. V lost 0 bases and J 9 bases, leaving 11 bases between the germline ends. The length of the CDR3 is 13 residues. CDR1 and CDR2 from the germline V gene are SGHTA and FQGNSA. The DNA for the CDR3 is TGTGCCAGCAGCTTAGCGCTTTCCCCACAAGCTTTCTTT. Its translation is CASSLALSPQAFF.

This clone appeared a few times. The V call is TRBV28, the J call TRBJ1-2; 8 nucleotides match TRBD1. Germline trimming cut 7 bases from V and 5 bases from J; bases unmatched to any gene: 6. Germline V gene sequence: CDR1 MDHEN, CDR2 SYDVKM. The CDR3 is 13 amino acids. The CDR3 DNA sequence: TGTGCCAGCATGACAGGGGCAGATTATGGCTACACCTTC. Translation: CASMTGADYGYTF.

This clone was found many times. CDR3 residues: CSVGGNGLNTGELFF. Written as DNA, the CDR3 is TGCAGCGTGGGGGGAAACGGACTGAACACCGGGGAGCTGTTTTTT. V and J are TRBV29-1 and TRBJ2-2; possible D gene TRBD2, 6 bases. The CDR3 runs 15 residues. CDR1 is SQVTM, CDR2 ANQGSEA, per germline. Trimming removed 6 bases from V and 1 base from J, with 15 bases in between.

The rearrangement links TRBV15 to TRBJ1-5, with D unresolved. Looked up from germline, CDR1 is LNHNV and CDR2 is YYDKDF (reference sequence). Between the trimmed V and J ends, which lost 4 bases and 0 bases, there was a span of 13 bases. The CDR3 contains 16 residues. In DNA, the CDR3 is TGTGCCACCAGCAACCTCATAAGGGATAGCAATCAGCCCCAGCATTTT. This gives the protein CATSNLIRDSNQPQHF.

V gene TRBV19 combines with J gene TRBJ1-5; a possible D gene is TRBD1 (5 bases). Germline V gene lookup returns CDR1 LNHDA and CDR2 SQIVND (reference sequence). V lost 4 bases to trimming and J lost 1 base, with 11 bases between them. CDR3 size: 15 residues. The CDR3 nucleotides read TGTGCCAGTAGTAGGACCGACAGAAGCAATCAGCCCCAGCATTTT. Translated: CASSRTDRSNQPQHF.

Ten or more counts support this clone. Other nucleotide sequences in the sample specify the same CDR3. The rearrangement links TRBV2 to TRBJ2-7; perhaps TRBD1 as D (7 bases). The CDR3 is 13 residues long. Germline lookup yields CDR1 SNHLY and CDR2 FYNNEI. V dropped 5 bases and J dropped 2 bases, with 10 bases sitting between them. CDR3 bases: TGTGCCAGCAGTTCAGGGGGGCCCTACGAGCAGTACTTC. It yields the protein CASSSGGPYEQYF.

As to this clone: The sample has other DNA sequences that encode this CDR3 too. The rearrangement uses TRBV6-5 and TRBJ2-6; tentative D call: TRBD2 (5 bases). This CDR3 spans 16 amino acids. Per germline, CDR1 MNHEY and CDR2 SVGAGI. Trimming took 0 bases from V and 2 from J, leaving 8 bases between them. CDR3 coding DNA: TGTGCCAGCAGTTACTCGTCCGGGGCTGGGGCCAACGTCCTGACTTTC. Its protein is CASSYSSGAGANVLTF.

The CDR3 spells CASSNLQGLAGQYF. CDR3 nucleotide sequence: TGTGCCAGCAGTAACCTACAGGGGTTAGCGGGACAGTATTTT. V is TRBV27 and J is TRBJ2-3; weak D call: TRBD2 (8 bases). V was clipped by 5 bases and J by 12 bases, with 21 bases between them. CDR1 and CDR2 from the germline V gene are MNHEY and SMNVEV (reference sequence). The CDR3 is made up of 14 amino acids.

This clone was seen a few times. The CDR3 region is CSVGPQGTGELFF. CDR3 nucleotides: TGCAGCGTTGGCCCACAGGGAACCGGGGAGCTGTTTTTT. The genes are TRBV29-1 and TRBJ2-2; possible D gene TRBD1, 6 bases. The CDR3 has 13 residues. In germline, CDR1 is SQVTM, CDR2 ANQGSEA. Trimming took 4 bases from V and 5 from J, leaving 11 bases between them.

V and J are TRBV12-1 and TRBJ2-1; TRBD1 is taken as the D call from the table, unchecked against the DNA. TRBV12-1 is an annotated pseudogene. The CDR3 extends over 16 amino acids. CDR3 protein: CASSSPGQGTYNEQFF. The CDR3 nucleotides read TGTGCCAGCAGCTCTCCGGGACAGGGGACGTACAATGAGCAGTTCTTC.

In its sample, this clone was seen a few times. The CDR3 protein is CASSLVQNEQFF. The CDR3 region has the DNA TGTGCCAGCAGCTTGGTGCAGAATGAGCAGTTCTTC. The chain uses TRBV7-2 and TRBJ2-1; D is unresolved. Trimming left V 3 bases short and J 7 bases short, with 7 bases between. Germline V gene sequence: CDR1 SGHTA, CDR2 FQGNSA. The CDR3 spans 12 residues. The full variable domain, its missing parts supplied by reference TRBV7-2 and TRBJ2-1, is GAGVSQSPSNKVTEKGKDVELRCDPISGHTALYWYRQSLGQGLEFLIYFQGNSAPDKSGLPSDRFSAERTGGSVSTLTIQRTQQEDSAVYLCASSLVQNEQFFGPGTRLTVL.

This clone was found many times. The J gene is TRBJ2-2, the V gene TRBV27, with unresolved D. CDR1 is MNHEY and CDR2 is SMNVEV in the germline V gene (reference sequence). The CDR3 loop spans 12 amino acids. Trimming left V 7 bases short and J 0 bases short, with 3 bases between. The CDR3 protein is CASNPNTGELFF. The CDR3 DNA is TGTGCCAGCAATCCGAACACCGGGGAGCTGTTTTTT.

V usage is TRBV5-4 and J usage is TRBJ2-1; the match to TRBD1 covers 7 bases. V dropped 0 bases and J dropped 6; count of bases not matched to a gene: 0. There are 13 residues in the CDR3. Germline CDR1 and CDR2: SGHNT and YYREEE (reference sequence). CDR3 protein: CASSLGQGNEQFF. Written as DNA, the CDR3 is TGTGCCAGCAGCTTGGGACAGGGCAATGAGCAGTTCTTC.

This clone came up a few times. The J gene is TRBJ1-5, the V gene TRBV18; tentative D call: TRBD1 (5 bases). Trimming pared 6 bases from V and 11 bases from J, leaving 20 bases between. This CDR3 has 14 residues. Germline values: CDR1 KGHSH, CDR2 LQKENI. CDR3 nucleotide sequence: TGTGCCAGCTCCCCGGACTCGGGGGTATTGGCCCAGCATTTT. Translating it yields CASSPDSGVLAQHF.

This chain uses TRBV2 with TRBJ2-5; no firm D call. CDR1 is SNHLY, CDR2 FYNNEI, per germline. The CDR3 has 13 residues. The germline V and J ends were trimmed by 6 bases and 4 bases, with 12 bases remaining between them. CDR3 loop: CASRGLIRETQYF. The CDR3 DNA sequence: TGTGCCAGCAGAGGGCTAATCCGAGAGACCCAGTACTTC.

The CDR3 DNA reads TGTGCCAGCAGCTTTGTGGGAGTGAACACTGAAGCTTTCTTT. Encoded protein: CASSFVGVNTEAFF. V usage is TRBV5-6 and J usage is TRBJ1-1, with D unresolved. V was cut by 2 bases and J by 0 bases, with 8 bases left in between. The CDR3 runs to 14 residues. Germline-derived CDR1 and CDR2 are SGHDT and YYEEEE.

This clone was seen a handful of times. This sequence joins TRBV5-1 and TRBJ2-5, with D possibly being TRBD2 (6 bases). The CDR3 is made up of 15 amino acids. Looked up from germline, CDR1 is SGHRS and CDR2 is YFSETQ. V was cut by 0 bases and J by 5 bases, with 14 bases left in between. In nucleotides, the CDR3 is TGCGCCAGCAGCTTGGAAGCTCGGGGGAAGGAGACCCAGTACTTC. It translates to CASSLEARGKETQYF. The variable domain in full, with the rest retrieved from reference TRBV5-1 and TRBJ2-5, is KAGVTQTPRYLIKTRGQQVTLSCSPISGHRSVSWYQQTPGQGLQFLFEYFSETQRNKGNFPGRFSGRQFSNSRSEMNVSTLELGDSALYLCASSLEARGKETQYFGPGTRLLVL.

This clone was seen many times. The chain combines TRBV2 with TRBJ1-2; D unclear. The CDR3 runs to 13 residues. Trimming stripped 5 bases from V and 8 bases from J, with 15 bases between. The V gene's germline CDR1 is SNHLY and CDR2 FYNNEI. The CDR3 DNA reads TGTGCCAGCAGTTACCTCCCCATGGAGGGCTACACCTTC. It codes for CASSYLPMEGYTF.

The CDR3 sequence: CASILSGRNQPQHF. CDR3 nucleotides: TGTGCCAGCATACTCTCGGGCAGAAATCAGCCCCAGCATTTT. The chain uses TRBV28 and TRBJ1-5; no definite D call. The germline V gene encodes CDR1 MDHEN and CDR2 SYDVKM. Trimming left V 7 bases short and J 4 bases short, with 14 bases between. The CDR3 has 14 amino acids.

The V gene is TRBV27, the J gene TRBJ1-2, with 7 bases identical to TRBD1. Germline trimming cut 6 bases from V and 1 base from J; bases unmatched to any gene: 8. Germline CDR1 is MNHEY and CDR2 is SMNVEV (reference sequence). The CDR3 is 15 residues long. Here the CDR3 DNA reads TGTGCCAGCAGGGGACAGCCAGAGGGTAACTATGGCTACACCTTC. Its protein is CASRGQPEGNYGYTF.

The CDR3 DNA sequence: TGTGCCAGCAGCTTAGACGGTCGGGCGAAGGGCTACACCTTC. Amino acid sequence: CASSLDGRAKGYTF. The chain is built from TRBV7-8 and TRBJ1-2, with unresolved D. The CDR3 is 14 amino acids. Trimming left V 1 base short and J 8 bases short, with 14 bases between. Germline V CDR1 and CDR2: SGHVS, FQNEAQ.

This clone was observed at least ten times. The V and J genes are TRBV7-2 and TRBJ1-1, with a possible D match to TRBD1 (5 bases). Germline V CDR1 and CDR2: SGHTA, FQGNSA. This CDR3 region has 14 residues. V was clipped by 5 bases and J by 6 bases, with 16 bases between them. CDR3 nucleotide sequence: TGTGCCAGCAGCCCAGGGTATCTAATTCCTGAAGCTTTCTTT. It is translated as CASSPGYLIPEAFF.

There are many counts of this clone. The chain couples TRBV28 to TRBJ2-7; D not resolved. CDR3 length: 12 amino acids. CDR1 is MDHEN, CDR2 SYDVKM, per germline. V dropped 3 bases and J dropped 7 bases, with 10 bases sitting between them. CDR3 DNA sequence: TGTGCCAGCAGTTTCAGGCGTTATGAGCAGTACTTC. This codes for CASSFRRYEQYF.

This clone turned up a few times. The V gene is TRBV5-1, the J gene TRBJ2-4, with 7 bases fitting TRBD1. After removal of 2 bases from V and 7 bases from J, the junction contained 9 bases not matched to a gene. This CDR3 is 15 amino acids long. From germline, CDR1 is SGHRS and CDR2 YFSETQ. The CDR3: CASSFGDRDGNIQYF. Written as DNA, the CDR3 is TGCGCCAGCAGCTTCGGTGACAGGGACGGCAACATTCAGTACTTC. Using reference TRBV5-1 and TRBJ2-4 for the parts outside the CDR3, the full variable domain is KAGVTQTPRYLIKTRGQQVTLSCSPISGHRSVSWYQQTPGQGLQFLFEYFSETQRNKGNFPGRFSGRQFSNSRSEMNVSTLELGDSALYLCASSFGDRDGNIQYFGAGTRLSVL.

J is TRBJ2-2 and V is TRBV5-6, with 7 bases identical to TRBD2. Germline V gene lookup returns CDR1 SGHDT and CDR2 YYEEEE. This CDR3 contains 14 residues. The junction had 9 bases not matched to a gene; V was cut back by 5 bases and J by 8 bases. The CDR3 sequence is CASSWTSARGELFF. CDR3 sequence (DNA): TGTGCCAGCAGTTGGACTAGTGCACGGGGGGAGCTGTTTTTT.

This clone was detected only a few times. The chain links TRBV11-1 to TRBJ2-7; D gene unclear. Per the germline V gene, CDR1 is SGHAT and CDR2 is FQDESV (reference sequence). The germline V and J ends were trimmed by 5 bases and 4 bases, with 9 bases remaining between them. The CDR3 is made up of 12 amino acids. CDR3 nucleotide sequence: TGTGCCAGCAGCGCCACCCAGTACGAGCAGTACTTC. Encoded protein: CASSATQYEQYF.

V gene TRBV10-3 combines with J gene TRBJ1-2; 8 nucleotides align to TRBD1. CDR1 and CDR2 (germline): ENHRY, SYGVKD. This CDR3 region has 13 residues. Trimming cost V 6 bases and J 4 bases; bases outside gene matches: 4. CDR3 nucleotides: TGTGCCATCAGCCCGGACAGGGCCTATGGCTACACCTTC. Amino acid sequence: CAISPDRAYGYTF.

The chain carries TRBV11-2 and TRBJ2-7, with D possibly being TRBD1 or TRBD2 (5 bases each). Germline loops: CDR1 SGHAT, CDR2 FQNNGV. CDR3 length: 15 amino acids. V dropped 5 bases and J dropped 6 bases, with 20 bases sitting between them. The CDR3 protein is CASSPPGSAGLEQYF. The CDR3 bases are TGTGCCAGCAGCCCCCCAGGGAGTGCCGGCCTCGAGCAGTACTTC.

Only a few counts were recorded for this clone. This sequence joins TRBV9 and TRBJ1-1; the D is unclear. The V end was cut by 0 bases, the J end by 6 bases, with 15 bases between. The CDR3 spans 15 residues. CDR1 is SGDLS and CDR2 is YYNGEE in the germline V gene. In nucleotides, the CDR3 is TGTGCCAGCAGCGTAGCTCCCTCTATAGAGTCTGAAGCTTTCTTT. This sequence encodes CASSVAPSIESEAFF.